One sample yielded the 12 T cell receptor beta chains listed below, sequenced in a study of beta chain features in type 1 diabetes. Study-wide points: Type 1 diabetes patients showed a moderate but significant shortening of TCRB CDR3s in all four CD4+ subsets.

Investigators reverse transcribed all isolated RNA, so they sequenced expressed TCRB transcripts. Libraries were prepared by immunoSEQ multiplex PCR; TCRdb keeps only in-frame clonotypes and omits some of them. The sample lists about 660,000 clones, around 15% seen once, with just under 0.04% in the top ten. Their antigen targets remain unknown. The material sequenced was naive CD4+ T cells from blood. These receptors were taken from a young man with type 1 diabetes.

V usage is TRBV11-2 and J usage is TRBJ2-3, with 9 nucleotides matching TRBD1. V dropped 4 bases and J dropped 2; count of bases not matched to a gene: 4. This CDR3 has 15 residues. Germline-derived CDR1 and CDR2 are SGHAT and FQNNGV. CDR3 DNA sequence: TGTGCCAGCAGCTCTACAGGGGGCCACACAGATACGCAGTATTTT. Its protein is CASSSTGGHTDTQYF.

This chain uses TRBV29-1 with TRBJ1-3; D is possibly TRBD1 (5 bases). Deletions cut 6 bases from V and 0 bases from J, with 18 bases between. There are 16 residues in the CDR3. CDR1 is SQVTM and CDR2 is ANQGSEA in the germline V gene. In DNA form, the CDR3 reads TGCAGCGTCGCAGGGATTACCGCTTCCTCTGGAAACACCATATATTTT. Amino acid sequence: CSVAGITASSGNTIYF.

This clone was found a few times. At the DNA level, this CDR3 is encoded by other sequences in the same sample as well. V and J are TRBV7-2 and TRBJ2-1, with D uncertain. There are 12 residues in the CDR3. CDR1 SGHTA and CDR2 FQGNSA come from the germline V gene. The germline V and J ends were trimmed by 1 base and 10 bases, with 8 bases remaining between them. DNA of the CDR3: TGTGCCAGCAGCTTAGTTCTCGGGGAGCAGTTCTTC. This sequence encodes CASSLVLGEQFF.

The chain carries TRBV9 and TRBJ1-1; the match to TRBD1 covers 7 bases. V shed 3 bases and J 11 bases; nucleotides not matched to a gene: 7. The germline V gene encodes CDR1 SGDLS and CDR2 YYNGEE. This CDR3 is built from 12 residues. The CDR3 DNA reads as TGTGCCAGCAGCGCCGACAGGGCTCAGGCTTTCTTT. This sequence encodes CASSADRAQAFF.

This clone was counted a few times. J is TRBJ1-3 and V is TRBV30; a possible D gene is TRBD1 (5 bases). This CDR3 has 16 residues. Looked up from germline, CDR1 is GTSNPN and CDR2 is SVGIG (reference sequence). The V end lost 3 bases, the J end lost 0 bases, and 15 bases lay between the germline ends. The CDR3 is CAWSSWAGFSGNTIYF. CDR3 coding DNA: TGTGCCTGGAGCTCCTGGGCAGGGTTCTCTGGAAACACCATATATTTT.

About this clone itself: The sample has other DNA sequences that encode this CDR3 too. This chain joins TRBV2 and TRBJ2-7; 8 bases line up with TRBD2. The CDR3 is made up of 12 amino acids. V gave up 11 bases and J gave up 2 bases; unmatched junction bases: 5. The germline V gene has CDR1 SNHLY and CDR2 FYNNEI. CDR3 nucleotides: TGTGCCTCCCGGGGGGGCACCTACGAGCAGTACTTC. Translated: CASRGGTYEQYF. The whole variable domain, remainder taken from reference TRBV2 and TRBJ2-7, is EPEVTQTPSHQVTQMGQEVILRCVPISNHLYFYWYRQILGQKVEFLVSFYNNEISEKSEIFDDQFSVERPDGSNFTLKIRSTKLEDSAMYFCASRGGTYEQYFGPGTRLTVT.

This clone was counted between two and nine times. CDR3 in amino acids: CAWSVMGGSEQYF. The CDR3 DNA sequence: TGTGCCTGGAGTGTCATGGGGGGGTCCGAGCAGTACTTC. V gene TRBV30 combines with J gene TRBJ2-7; the match to TRBD2 covers 7 bases. V dropped 0 bases and J dropped 6; count of bases not matched to a gene: 5. The CDR3 has 13 residues. Germline assignment: CDR1 GTSNPN and CDR2 SVGIG (reference sequence). Variable domain in full (rest from reference TRBV30 and TRBJ2-7): SQTIHQWPATLVQPVGSPLSLECTVEGTSNPNLYWYRQAAGRGLQLLFYSVGIGQISSEVPQNLSASRPQDRQFILSSKKLLLSDSGFYLCAWSVMGGSEQYFGPGTRLTVT.

CDR3 nucleotide sequence: TGTGCCAGTCGCCGGGGACAAGTTCGCACAGATACGCAGTATTTT. Its protein product is CASRRGQVRTDTQYF. The rearrangement links TRBV9 to TRBJ2-3, with D perhaps matching TRBD1 (6 bases). The CDR3 has 15 amino acids. Trimming stripped 8 bases from V and 1 base from J, with 17 bases between. Germline lookup yields CDR1 SGDLS and CDR2 YYNGEE.

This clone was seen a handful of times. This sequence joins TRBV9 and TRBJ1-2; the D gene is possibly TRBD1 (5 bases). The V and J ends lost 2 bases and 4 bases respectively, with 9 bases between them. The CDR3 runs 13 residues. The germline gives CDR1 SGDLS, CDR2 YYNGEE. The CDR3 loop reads CASSVGTFYGYTF. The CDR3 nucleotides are TGTGCCAGCAGCGTCGGGACGTTCTATGGCTACACCTTC.

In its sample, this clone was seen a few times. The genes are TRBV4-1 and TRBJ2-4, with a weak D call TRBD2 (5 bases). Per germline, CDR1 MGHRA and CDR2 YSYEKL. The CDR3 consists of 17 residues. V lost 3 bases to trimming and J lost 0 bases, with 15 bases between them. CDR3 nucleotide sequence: TGCGCCAGCAGCCAGGGGTCGCCGGACTTAGCCAAAAACATTCAGTACTTC. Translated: CASSQGSPDLAKNIQYF.

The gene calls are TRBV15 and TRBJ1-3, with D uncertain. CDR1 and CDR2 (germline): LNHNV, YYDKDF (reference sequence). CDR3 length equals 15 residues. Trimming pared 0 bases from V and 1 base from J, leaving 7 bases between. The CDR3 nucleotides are TGTGCCACCAGCAGAGATGTGGGGTCTGGAAACACCATATATTTT. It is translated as CATSRDVGSGNTIYF.

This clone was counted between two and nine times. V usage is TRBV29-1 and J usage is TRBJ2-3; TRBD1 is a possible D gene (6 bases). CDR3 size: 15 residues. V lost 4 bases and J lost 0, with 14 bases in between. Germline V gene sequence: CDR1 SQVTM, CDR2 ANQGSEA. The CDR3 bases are TGCAGCGTTGCGTCAAGGACAGATAGCACAGATACGCAGTATTTT. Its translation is CSVASRTDSTDTQYF.